This T cell receptor beta chain was profiled in a study of cytomegalovirus exposure and HLA in healthy donors. Study context: The study placed approximately 78% of its 398 genotyped donors in the Caucasian-associated ancestry cluster.

Study-level findings and limits: Both high specificity and high sensitivity reportedly marked the classifier's diagnosis of cytomegalovirus status. Owing to their indistinguishability, certain V segments, notably TRBV6-2 and TRBV6-3, were excluded.

Comments on this clone: Its cognate antigen is unknown.

Researchers ran the PCR with 60 Vbeta and 13 Jbeta primers. Data came from immunoSEQ multiplex PCR; TCRdb stores just in-frame clones and leaves some out. The sample gives roughly 130,000 clones, about 85% of which show up once; more than 1.5% is in the top ten. V was trimmed by 6 bases and J by 4 bases, leaving 16 bases between them. The CDR3 is made up of 14 amino acids. Germline loops: CDR1 SGHRS, CDR2 YFSETQ. The rearrangement links TRBV5-1 to TRBJ1-1, with D possibly matching TRBD1 (5 bases). Sequencing was carried out using PBMCs. This TCR was sampled from a boy aged 5-17 years in good health and CMV-seronegative. CDR3 DNA: TGCGCCAGCAACACGGGGGGGGGTCTCACTGAAGCTTTCTTT. Its protein is CASNTGGGLTEAFF.